Listed below are T cell receptor beta chains from one sample, sequenced in a study of spatial heterogeneity in lung cancer. In TCRdb, the 5' RACE reads were re-called with MiXCR into one record per CDR3 protein. In the table there are approximately 29,000 distinct CDR3 sequences, approximately 8.4% of which are singletons. The sequencing here drew on PBMCs, taken at surgery. Source of these receptors: a female donor with early-stage non-small cell lung cancer. CDR3s include the opening cysteine and the closing phenylalanine or tryptophan. The D gene is left open where the match is weak. The size entry is marked missing in some rows and otherwise reads once, few, many or a size class.

NA,TRBV27,NA,TRBJ2-1,CASSPPPTVAAYNEQFF,TGTGCCAGCAGTCCACCTCCCACGGTAGCCGCCTACAATGAGCAGTTCTTC
TRBD1,TRBV24-1,many,TRBJ2-1,CATSDFKGQGSRPGPLGRQFF,TGTGCCACCAGTGATTTTAAGGGACAGGGGTCACGACCGGGACCCCTAGGCAGGCAGTTCTTC
TRBD2,TRBV11-2,many,TRBJ2-1,CASSLGVAGAVDEQFF,TGTGCCAGCAGCTTAGGAGTGGCGGGAGCGGTCGATGAGCAGTTCTTC
NA,TRBV2,NA,TRBJ2-4,CASSESRGGNIQYF,TGTGCCAGCAGTGAAAGCAGGGGGGGAAACATTCAGTACTTC
NA,TRBV12-3/TRBV12-4,many,TRBJ2-3,CASGAFGGTDTQYF,TGTGCCAGCGGTGCGTTTGGGGGCACAGATACGCAGTATTTT
NA,TRBV20-1,NA,TRBJ1-2,CSALARGRGTSGNGYTF,TGCAGTGCCCTAGCCAGGGGACGGGGTACAAGTGGCAATGGCTACACCTTC
NA,TRBV6-5,few,TRBJ1-4,CASRLSPEGRTNEKLFF,TGTGCCAGCAGACTGAGCCCCGAAGGCAGGACTAATGAAAAACTGTTTTTT
NA,TRBV11-2,many,TRBJ2-1,CASSLGGNSYNEQFF,TGTGCCAGCAGCTTGGGCGGAAACTCCTACAATGAGCAGTTCTTC
NA,TRBV14,many,TRBJ2-1,CASSQASLRARDNEQFF,TGTGCCAGCAGCCAAGCCTCCCTGCGGGCGAGAGATAATGAGCAGTTCTTC
NA,TRBV18,many,TRBJ2-5,CASSPSERQETQYF,TGTGCCAGCTCACCATCTGAGCGGCAAGAGACCCAGTACTTC
TRBD1,TRBV28,many,TRBJ1-1,CASSPLRDRVTEAFF,TGTGCCAGCAGTCCCCTCCGGGACAGGGTCACTGAAGCTTTCTTT
NA,TRBV5-1,many,TRBJ2-7,CASSPSGNYEQYF,TGCGCCAGCAGTCCCAGCGGTAACTACGAGCAGTACTTC
TRBD2,TRBV28,few,TRBJ2-2,CASRVSGSGSTGELFF,TGTGCCAGCAGGGTTAGCGGGAGCGGGAGCACCGGGGAGCTGTTTTTT
NA,TRBV29-1,many,TRBJ2-1,CSGSGRRPRPLTYNEQFF,TGCAGCGGTTCTGGGCGGAGACCCAGGCCCCTCACCTACAATGAGCAGTTCTTC
TRBD2,TRBV10-3,many,TRBJ2-3,CAIRPGRATDTQYF,TGTGCCATCAGACCCGGGAGGGCGACGGATACGCAGTATTTT
NA,TRBV5-6,NA,TRBJ1-2,CASSLDSYGYTF,TGTGCCAGCAGCTTGGACAGCTATGGCTACACCTTC
NA,TRBV5-1,many,TRBJ2-2,CASSSWTANTGELFF,TGCGCCAGCAGCTCCTGGACTGCGAACACCGGGGAGCTGTTTTTT
NA,TRBV5-1,few,TRBJ1-2,CASSLGTGIYGYTF,TGCGCCAGCAGCTTGGGGACGGGAATTTATGGCTACACCTTC
TRBD2,TRBV5-1,many,TRBJ2-2,CASSLVTSGSSGELFF,TGCGCCAGCAGCTTGGTCACTAGCGGGAGTTCCGGGGAGCTGTTTTTT
NA,TRBV6-5,many,TRBJ2-4,CASSYGAAKNIQYF,TGTGCCAGCAGTTACGGAGCAGCCAAAAACATTCAGTACTTC
NA,TRBV6-2/TRBV6-3,many,TRBJ1-1,CASSYSGRIEAFF,TGTGCCAGCAGTTACTCTGGACGGATTGAAGCTTTCTTT
TRBD1,TRBV7-3,NA,TRBJ1-1,CASSTQGATEAFF,TGTGCCAGCAGCACACAGGGGGCGACTGAAGCTTTCTTT
NA,TRBV27,NA,TRBJ1-5,CASSRVLSSNQPQHF,TGTGCCAGCAGTAGAGTGCTGAGTAGCAATCAGCCCCAGCATTTT
NA,TRBV20-1,NA,TRBJ1-6,CSASAANSPLHF,TGCAGTGCTAGCGCGGCCAATTCACCCCTCCACTTT
TRBD2,TRBV20-1,few,TRBJ2-1,CSAALASSYNEQFF,TGCAGTGCTGCACTAGCGAGCTCCTACAATGAGCAGTTCTTC
NA,TRBV27,many,TRBJ1-1,CASSLRGAPYTEAFF,TGTGCCAGCAGTTTACGGGGGGCGCCGTACACTGAAGCTTTCTTT
TRBD1,TRBV5-1,many,TRBJ2-5,CASSWINTGVQETQYF,TGCGCCAGCAGCTGGATAAATACAGGGGTCCAAGAGACCCAGTACTTC
NA,TRBV10-3,few,TRBJ2-5,CAISATGAANQETQYF,TGTGCCATCAGTGCAACAGGAGCGGCCAACCAAGAGACCCAGTACTTC
TRBD2,TRBV28,many,TRBJ2-7,CASSRGRAERSYEQYF,TGTGCCAGCAGCCGTGGGAGGGCCGAACGCTCCTACGAGCAGTACTTC
TRBD2,TRBV20-1,many,TRBJ2-7,CSAIPIGLAGGQSSYEQYF,TGCAGTGCTATCCCTATCGGACTAGCGGGAGGCCAAAGCTCCTACGAGCAGTACTTC
NA,TRBV13,many,TRBJ2-7,CASSFEGGEQYF,TGTGCCAGCAGCTTTGAGGGGGGCGAGCAGTACTTC
NA,TRBV7-2,many,TRBJ1-2,CASSSPNSANYGYTF,TGTGCCAGCAGCTCGCCAAACAGTGCTAACTATGGCTACACCTTC
TRBD1,TRBV18,many,TRBJ2-7,CASSAGQGLYEQYF,TGTGCCAGCTCCGCGGGACAGGGGTTATACGAGCAGTACTTC
TRBD2,TRBV7-3,few,TRBJ2-1,CASSLNGRSIAGANEQFF,TGTGCCAGCAGCTTAAACGGAAGGTCGATAGCGGGAGCGAATGAGCAGTTCTTC
NA,TRBV7-8,NA,TRBJ2-3,CASTLGGSLTDTQYF,TGTGCCAGCACCCTTGGGGGGAGCCTCACAGATACGCAGTATTTT
TRBD2,TRBV19,many,TRBJ2-3,CATSKTAGAATDTQYF,TGTGCCACCTCGAAAACCGCGGGAGCTGCCACAGATACGCAGTATTTT
NA,TRBV15,NA,TRBJ1-1,CATSRDQVGDTEAFF,TGTGCCACCAGCAGAGATCAGGTCGGGGACACTGAAGCTTTCTTT
TRBD2,TRBV6-2/TRBV6-3,many,TRBJ2-1,CASIPPSGHEQFF,TGTGCCAGCATCCCCCCTAGCGGGCATGAGCAGTTCTTC
NA,TRBV2,many,TRBJ2-3,CASIFGLAGDTQYF,TGTGCCAGCATCTTCGGACTCGCAGGAGATACGCAGTATTTT
NA,TRBV14,many,TRBJ1-2,CASSQRGISHGYTF,TGTGCCAGCAGCCAGAGGGGGATTTCCCATGGCTACACCTTC
TRBD2,TRBV11-2,many,TRBJ2-1,CASSLFSVTSGRNEQFF,TGTGCCAGCAGCTTGTTCTCGGTTACTAGCGGGAGGAATGAGCAGTTCTTC
NA,TRBV19,many,TRBJ2-1,CASSIRLPGEQFF,TGTGCCAGTAGTATAAGATTACCGGGGGAGCAGTTCTTC
NA,TRBV28,many,TRBJ2-1,CASSFLVAEGYNEQFF,TGTGCCAGCAGTTTCCTAGTGGCAGAAGGTTACAATGAGCAGTTCTTC
NA,TRBV7-9,many,TRBJ1-4,CASSLGIRGGNEKLFF,TGTGCCAGCAGCTTAGGAATCAGGGGAGGAAATGAAAAACTGTTTTTT
NA,TRBV5-1,NA,TRBJ2-1,CASSAGQRSYNEQFF,TGCGCCAGCAGCGCGGGACAGCGCTCCTACAATGAGCAGTTCTTC
TRBD1,TRBV28,few,TRBJ1-1,CASSLPGQGAIYTEAFF,TGTGCCAGCAGCCTCCCGGGACAGGGGGCCATTTACACTGAAGCTTTCTTT
TRBD2,TRBV6-2/TRBV6-3,many,TRBJ2-1,CASSPAGGGGPYNEQFF,TGTGCCAGCAGCCCCGCGGGGGGCGGGGGCCCTTACAATGAGCAGTTCTTC
TRBD2,TRBV28,many,TRBJ2-1,CASSLGGRVDNEQFF,TGTGCCAGCAGTTTAGGCGGGAGAGTGGACAATGAGCAGTTCTTC
TRBD2,TRBV25-1,NA,TRBJ2-1,CASSERDTIAGGTYNEQFF,TGTGCCAGCAGTGAGCGAGACACAATAGCGGGAGGAACGTACAATGAGCAGTTCTTC
NA,TRBV2,many,TRBJ2-1,CASNGQNYNEQFF,TGTGCCAGCAACGGCCAGAACTACAATGAGCAGTTCTTC
NA,TRBV7-3,medium-sized,TRBJ2-2,CASSTGSTGELFF,TGTGCCAGCAGCACCGGAAGCACCGGGGAGCTGTTTTTT
NA,TRBV3-1,NA,TRBJ1-5,CASSNSNQPQHF,TGTGCCAGCAGCAATAGCAATCAGCCCCAGCATTTT
NA,TRBV29-1,many,TRBJ1-2,CSVEYLGSGYTF,TGCAGCGTTGAATACCTTGGTTCTGGCTACACCTTC
TRBD1,TRBV11-1,few,TRBJ1-3,CASSLSQGALTGNTIYF,TGTGCCAGCAGCTTATCACAGGGGGCTTTGACTGGAAACACCATATATTTT
NA,TRBV29-1,many,TRBJ2-7,CSVGGRGDEQYF,TGCAGCGTTGGGGGGCGAGGAGACGAGCAGTACTTC
TRBD1,TRBV29-1,NA,TRBJ2-6,CSVEGTGTGNVLTF,TGCAGCGTTGAAGGAACCGGGACAGGGAACGTCCTGACTTTC
NA,TRBV13,many,TRBJ2-4,CASSRLFGTKNIQYF,TGTGCCAGCAGCCGCCTATTTGGGACCAAAAACATTCAGTACTTC
NA,TRBV7-2,few,TRBJ2-1,CASSLAGTGVTYNEQFF,TGTGCCAGCAGCTTAGCAGGGACGGGAGTCACCTACAATGAGCAGTTCTTC
NA,TRBV9,few,TRBJ1-1,CASSVDGRTEAFF,TGTGCCAGCAGCGTAGACGGGCGGACTGAAGCTTTCTTT
NA,TRBV6-2/TRBV6-3,NA,TRBJ1-2,CATDGAPAGYTF,TGTGCGACCGATGGGGCCCCTGCCGGCTACACCTTC